This is a list of T cell receptor beta chains from one sample in a study of cytomegalovirus exposure and HLA in healthy donors. Clones were read by immunoSEQ multiplex PCR, and TCRdb kept only the in-frame ones, dropping some. The sample has roughly 150,000 clones, about three quarters seen once. The sequenced material came from PBMCs. The source is a woman aged 30 to 39 in good health and CMV-seronegative. Each CDR3 is given with its conserved first and last residue. The order of the fields is V gene, J gene, clone size, D gene, CDR3 DNA, CDR3 protein. A D gene is named only where the DNA matches it firmly. Rows may omit the clone size; those that give it use once, few, many or a size class.

v_gene: TRBV5-4
j_gene: TRBJ2-7
abundance: .
d_gene: TRBD1
CDR3nt: TGTGCCAGCAGCTTGGGAGGACAGGGATCCTACGAGCAGTACTTC
CDR3aa: CASSLGGQGSYEQYF

v_gene: TRBV19
j_gene: TRBJ1-5
abundance: few
d_gene: TRBD1
CDR3nt: TGTGCCACCGCGGGACAGGGGATGAGGAGCAATCAGCCCCAGCATTTT
CDR3aa: CATAGQGMRSNQPQHF

v_gene: TRBV5-4
j_gene: TRBJ2-7
abundance: .
d_gene: .
CDR3nt: TGTGCCAGCAGCAAAGAACAGGGCCCCTACGAGCAGTACTTC
CDR3aa: CASSKEQGPYEQYF

v_gene: TRBV7-2
j_gene: TRBJ1-2
abundance: once
d_gene: TRBD1
CDR3nt: TGTGCCAGCAGCTTAGGGGACAGGACTAAAACCAACTATGGCTACACCTTC
CDR3aa: CASSLGDRTKTNYGYTF

v_gene: TRBV2
j_gene: TRBJ1-4
abundance: few
d_gene: .
CDR3nt: TGTGCCAGCAGTGGCAGGGTAGGGGAAAAACTGTTTTTT
CDR3aa: CASSGRVGEKLFF

v_gene: TRBV6-5
j_gene: TRBJ1-2
abundance: .
d_gene: TRBD1
CDR3nt: TGTGCCAGCAGTTTCGATCACAGGGGGAACTATGGCTACACCTTC
CDR3aa: CASSFDHRGNYGYTF

v_gene: TRBV7-9
j_gene: TRBJ2-7
abundance: .
d_gene: .
CDR3nt: TGTGCCAGCAGCTCGTACTACGAGCAGTACTTC
CDR3aa: CASSSYYEQYF

v_gene: TRBV6-5
j_gene: TRBJ1-6
abundance: once
d_gene: .
CDR3nt: TGTGCCAGCAGTCGACAGGAGCGTTCACCCCTCCACTTT
CDR3aa: CASSRQERSPLHF

v_gene: TRBV13
j_gene: TRBJ1-2
abundance: .
d_gene: TRBD1
CDR3nt: TGTGCCAGCAGCTTAGGAGGGACAGGTGGCTACACCTTC
CDR3aa: CASSLGGTGGYTF

v_gene: TRBV4-1
j_gene: TRBJ1-2
abundance: .
d_gene: .
CDR3nt: TGCGCCAGCAGCCAAGAACAGGAATACTATGGCTACACCTTC
CDR3aa: CASSQEQEYYGYTF

v_gene: TRBV5-1
j_gene: TRBJ2-3
abundance: .
d_gene: .
CDR3nt: TGCGCCAGCAGCTTGCCGGCTAGCACCACAGATACGCAGTATTTT
CDR3aa: CASSLPASTTDTQYF

v_gene: TRBV6-5
j_gene: TRBJ1-3
abundance: .
d_gene: .
CDR3nt: TGTGCCAGCAGAGCTACAGGCTCTGGAAACACCATATATTTT
CDR3aa: CASRATGSGNTIYF

v_gene: TRBV5-6
j_gene: TRBJ2-7
abundance: .
d_gene: .
CDR3nt: TGTGCCAGCAGACCTACAGGTTCGGGGCAGTACTTC
CDR3aa: CASRPTGSGQYF

v_gene: TRBV27
j_gene: TRBJ1-5
abundance: .
d_gene: .
CDR3nt: TGTGCCAGCAGCTTGTGGGCCCGACAGACGGAGAATCAGCCCCAGCATTTT
CDR3aa: CASSLWARQTENQPQHF

v_gene: TRBV14
j_gene: TRBJ2-7
abundance: .
d_gene: .
CDR3nt: TGTGCCAGCAGCCCGAGGGTAGGTACCGAGCAGTACTTC
CDR3aa: CASSPRVGTEQYF

v_gene: TRBV27
j_gene: TRBJ1-2
abundance: .
d_gene: TRBD1
CDR3nt: TGTGCCAGCAGTTTCTCGGGACAGGTGGGTTACGGCTACACCTTC
CDR3aa: CASSFSGQVGYGYTF

v_gene: TRBV15
j_gene: TRBJ1-1
abundance: .
d_gene: .
CDR3nt: TGTGCCACCAGCAGAGTTTTGGAGTTAGCTGAAGCTTTCTTT
CDR3aa: CATSRVLELAEAFF

v_gene: TRBV7-6
j_gene: TRBJ2-4
abundance: few
d_gene: TRBD1
CDR3nt: TGTGCCAGCAGCCACGGGACAGCGCCTCTAGCCAAAAACATTCAGTACTTC
CDR3aa: CASSHGTAPLAKNIQYF

v_gene: TRBV5-1
j_gene: TRBJ1-1
abundance: .
d_gene: TRBD1
CDR3nt: TGCGCCAGCAGCTTGGAGGGGGCCTTAGCTTTCTTT
CDR3aa: CASSLEGALAFF

v_gene: TRBV6-5
j_gene: TRBJ1-1
abundance: .
d_gene: .
CDR3nt: TGTGCCAGCAGCAAACTTACAGGGATGAACACTGAAGCTTTCTTT
CDR3aa: CASSKLTGMNTEAFF

v_gene: TRBV6-5
j_gene: TRBJ1-5
abundance: .
d_gene: TRBD1
CDR3nt: TGTGCCAGCAGGACCACAGGGGTACCAAATCAGCCCCAGCATTTT
CDR3aa: CASRTTGVPNQPQHF

v_gene: TRBV4-1
j_gene: TRBJ1-2
abundance: .
d_gene: TRBD1
CDR3nt: TGCGCCAGCAGCCAAGTCGACAGGGCCAGTGGCTACACCTTC
CDR3aa: CASSQVDRASGYTF

v_gene: TRBV18
j_gene: TRBJ2-1
abundance: .
d_gene: .
CDR3nt: TGTGCCAGCTCACGTTCCCTCTCCTACAATGAGCAGTTCTTC
CDR3aa: CASSRSLSYNEQFF

v_gene: TRBV30
j_gene: TRBJ1-1
abundance: .
d_gene: TRBD1
CDR3nt: TGTGCCTGGAGGAGGGACAGGGGAATTGTCACTGAAGCTTTCTTT
CDR3aa: CAWRRDRGIVTEAFF

v_gene: TRBV11-3
j_gene: TRBJ2-2
abundance: few
d_gene: TRBD1
CDR3nt: TGTGCCAGCAGCTTAGAAGCAGGGGGCTGGAAGACCGGGGAGCTGTTTTTT
CDR3aa: CASSLEAGGWKTGELFF